A single sample is the source of the 7 T cell receptor beta chains below, sequenced in a study of cytomegalovirus exposure and HLA in healthy donors. PCR employed 60 Vbeta and 13 Jbeta primers. Repertoires were generated with immunoSEQ multiplex PCR, while TCRdb's copy carries only in-frame clones and drops some. Among around 150,000 clones listed, around four fifths were seen once. Specimen: PBMCs. These receptor sequences come from a woman in her 50s in good health and CMV-seronegative.

The chain employs TRBV18 and TRBJ1-1; D call uncertain. The CDR3 is made up of 15 amino acids. The germline gives CDR1 KGHSH, CDR2 LQKENI. The V gene lost 2 bases and the J gene lost 0 bases, with 10 bases spanning the gap. In nucleotides, the CDR3 is TGTGCCAGCTCACCATTGAGGATCATGAACACTGAAGCTTTCTTT. It yields the protein CASSPLRIMNTEAFF.

This clone turned up a few times. The J gene is TRBJ1-3, the V gene TRBV10-3, with TRBD1 matching 8 bases. V was pared by 6 bases and J by 4 bases, with 8 bases of the junction left unmatched. Germline V lookup: CDR1 ENHRY, CDR2 SYGVKD. This CDR3 spans 15 amino acids. In nucleotides, the CDR3 is TGTGCCATCAGCACTCAGGGGGCCGAAGGAAACACCATATATTTT. Translated, it gives CAISTQGAEGNTIYF.

The V and J genes are TRBV5-1 and TRBJ2-5; TRBD1 matches 10 bases. CDR1 and CDR2 (germline): SGHRS, YFSETQ. The V and J ends lost 0 bases and 5 bases, in that order; junction bases with no gene match: 10. The CDR3 sequence is 17 residues long. CDR3 sequence: CASSLGGDRGGEETQYF. CDR3 sequence (DNA): TGCGCCAGCAGCTTGGGGGGGGACAGGGGAGGGGAGGAGACCCAGTACTTC. Looking up the rest from reference TRBV5-1 and TRBJ2-5 gives the full variable domain: KAGVTQTPRYLIKTRGQQVTLSCSPISGHRSVSWYQQTPGQGLQFLFEYFSETQRNKGNFPGRFSGRQFSNSRSEMNVSTLELGDSALYLCASSLGGDRGGEETQYFGPGTRLLVL.

Notes on this clone: It is unclear where the CDR3 begins or ends on the DNA, so no DNA is shown, and the CDR3 is as TCRdb lists it. This chain joins TRBV21-1 and TRBJ1-5; the table's TRBD1 call for D was not verified on the DNA. TRBV21-1 is deemed a pseudogene. The CDR3 is 17 residues long, counting both termini. The CDR3 region is CASSKVGRGNYAQPQHF.

The chain joins TRBV5-4 to TRBJ1-1, with 7 positions matching TRBD1. The CDR3 consists of 16 residues. Germline trimming cut 0 bases from V and 1 base from J; bases unmatched to any gene: 6. The germline V gene has CDR1 SGHNT and CDR2 YYREEE (reference sequence). The CDR3 reads CASSLATTGRNTEAFF. The DNA for the CDR3 is TGTGCCAGCAGCTTGGCTACGACAGGGAGGAACACTGAAGCTTTCTTT.

This rearrangement joins TRBV9 to TRBJ2-5, with a tentative D call TRBD1 (6 bases). Germline values: CDR1 SGDLS, CDR2 YYNGEE. The CDR3 consists of 15 residues. V was trimmed by 0 bases and J by 5 bases, leaving 14 bases between them. The CDR3 bases are TGTGCCAGCAGCGTAGTTCCACAGGGTGGGGAGACCCAGTACTTC. Translated: CASSVVPQGGETQYF. The full variable domain, in which reference TRBV9 and TRBJ2-5 provide the parts outside the CDR3, is DSGVTQTPKHLITATGQRVTLRCSPRSGDLSVYWYQQSLDQGLQFLIQYYNGEERAKGNILERFSAQQFPDLHSELNLSSLELGDSALYFCASSVVPQGGETQYFGPGTRLLVL.

The chain combines TRBV19 with TRBJ2-3; possibly TRBD1 for D (5 bases). V dropped 4 bases and J dropped 0 bases, with 11 bases sitting between them. Germline V gene data show CDR1 as LNHDA and CDR2 as SQIVND (reference sequence). CDR3 size: 15 residues. CDR3 sequence reads: CASSKEKGSTDTQYF. In DNA form, the CDR3 reads TGTGCCAGTAGTAAGGAGAAGGGGAGCACAGATACGCAGTATTTT.